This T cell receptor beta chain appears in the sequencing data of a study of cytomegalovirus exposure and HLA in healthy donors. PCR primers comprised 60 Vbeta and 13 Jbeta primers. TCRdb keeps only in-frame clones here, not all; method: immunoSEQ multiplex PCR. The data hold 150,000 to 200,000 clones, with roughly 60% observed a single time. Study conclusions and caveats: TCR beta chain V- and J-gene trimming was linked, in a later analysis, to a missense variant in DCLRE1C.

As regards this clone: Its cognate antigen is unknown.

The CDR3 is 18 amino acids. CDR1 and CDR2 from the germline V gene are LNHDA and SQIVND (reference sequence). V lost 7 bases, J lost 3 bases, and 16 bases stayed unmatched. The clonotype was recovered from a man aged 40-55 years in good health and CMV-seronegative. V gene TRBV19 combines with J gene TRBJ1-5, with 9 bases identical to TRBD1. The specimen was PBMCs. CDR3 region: CASIPGTGKGETNQPQHF. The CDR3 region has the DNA TGTGCCAGTATCCCCGGGACAGGGAAGGGTGAGACCAATCAGCCCCAGCATTTT.